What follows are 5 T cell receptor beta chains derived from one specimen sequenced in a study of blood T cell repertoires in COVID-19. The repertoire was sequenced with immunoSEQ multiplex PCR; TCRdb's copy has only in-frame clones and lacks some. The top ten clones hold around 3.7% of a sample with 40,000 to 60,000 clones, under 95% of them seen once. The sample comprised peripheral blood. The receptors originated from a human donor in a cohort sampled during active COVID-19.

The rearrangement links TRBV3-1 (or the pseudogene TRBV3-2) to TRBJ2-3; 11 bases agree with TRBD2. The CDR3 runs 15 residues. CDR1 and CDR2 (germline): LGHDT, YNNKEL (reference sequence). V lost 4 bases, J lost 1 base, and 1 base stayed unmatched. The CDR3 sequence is CASSRSGRGTDTQYF. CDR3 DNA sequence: TGTGCCAGCAGCCGTAGCGGGAGGGGCACAGATACGCAGTATTTT.

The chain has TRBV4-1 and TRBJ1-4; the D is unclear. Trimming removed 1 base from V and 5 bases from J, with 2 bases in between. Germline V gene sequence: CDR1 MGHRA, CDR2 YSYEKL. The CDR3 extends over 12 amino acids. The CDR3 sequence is CASSQVNEKLFF. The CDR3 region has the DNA TGCGCCAGCAGCCAAGTAAATGAAAAACTGTTTTTT.

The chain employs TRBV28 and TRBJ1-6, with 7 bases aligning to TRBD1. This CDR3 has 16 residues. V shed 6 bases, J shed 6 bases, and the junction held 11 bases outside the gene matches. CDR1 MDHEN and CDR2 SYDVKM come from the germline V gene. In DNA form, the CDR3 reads TGTGCCAGCAGCCCCCTAAGGGGGCATTCTAATTCACCCCTCCACTTT. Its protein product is CASSPLRGHSNSPLHF.

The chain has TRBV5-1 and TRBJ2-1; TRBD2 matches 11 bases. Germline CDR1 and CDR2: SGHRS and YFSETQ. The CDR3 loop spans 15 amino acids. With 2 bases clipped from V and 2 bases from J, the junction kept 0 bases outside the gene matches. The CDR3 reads CASSLLAGAYNEQFF. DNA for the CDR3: TGCGCCAGCAGCTTACTAGCGGGAGCCTACAATGAGCAGTTCTTC. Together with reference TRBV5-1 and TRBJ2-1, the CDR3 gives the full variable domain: KAGVTQTPRYLIKTRGQQVTLSCSPISGHRSVSWYQQTPGQGLQFLFEYFSETQRNKGNFPGRFSGRQFSNSRSEMNVSTLELGDSALYLCASSLLAGAYNEQFFGPGTRLTVL.

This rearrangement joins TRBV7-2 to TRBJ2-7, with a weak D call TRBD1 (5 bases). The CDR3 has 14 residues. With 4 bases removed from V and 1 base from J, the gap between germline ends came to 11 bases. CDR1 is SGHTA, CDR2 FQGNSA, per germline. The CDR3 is CASSSWGRSYEQYF. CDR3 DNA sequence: TGTGCCAGCAGCTCGTGGGGCCGGTCCTACGAGCAGTACTTC. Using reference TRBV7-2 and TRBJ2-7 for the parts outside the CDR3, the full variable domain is GAGVSQSPSNKVTEKGKDVELRCDPISGHTALYWYRQSLGQGLEFLIYFQGNSAPDKSGLPSDRFSAERTGGSVSTLTIQRTQQEDSAVYLCASSSWGRSYEQYFGPGTRLTVT.